These 10 T cell receptor beta chains originate from one sample sequenced in a study of blood T cell repertoires in COVID-19. Only in-frame clones appear in the TCRdb table, and some are missing; sequencing was by immunoSEQ multiplex PCR. The sample consists of 650,000 to 800,000 clones, 80% to 90% of them appearing once. Sequenced: peripheral blood. The receptors derive from a woman younger than 35 with acute or convalescent COVID-19.

This clone was observed a single time. The rearrangement joins TRBV19 to TRBJ1-2; TRBD1 matches 8 bases. This CDR3 spans 15 amino acids. V shed 1 base and J 6 bases; nucleotides not matched to a gene: 7. The germline V gene encodes CDR1 LNHDA and CDR2 SQIVND (reference sequence). The CDR3 coding sequence is TGTGCCAGTAGTATAGCTCAGGACAGGGCGGATGGCTACACCTTC. Its translation: CASSIAQDRADGYTF.

This rearrangement joins TRBV30 to TRBJ1-1; D unclear. The germline V gene encodes CDR1 GTSNPN and CDR2 SVGIG (reference sequence). Trimming removed 2 bases from V and 4 bases from J, with 11 bases in between. The CDR3 runs 13 residues. CDR3 amino acids: CAWSSGRFTEAFF. The CDR3 bases are TGTGCCTGGAGTTCCGGGAGATTCACTGAAGCTTTCTTT.

This clone was detected only once. The V call is TRBV6-2 or TRBV6-3, the J call TRBJ1-2; D remains ambiguous. Germline CDR1 MNHEY, CDR2 SVGEGT. CDR3 length: 14 residues. V was pared by 5 bases and J by 5 bases, with 15 bases between. This CDR3 is CASSNGGFDYGYTF. The DNA for the CDR3 is TGTGCCAGCAGTAATGGAGGCTTCGATTATGGCTACACCTTC.

The CDR3 DNA reads TGTGCCAGCAGCCAAGAACCAGGGGGCTCTTCACCCCTCCACTTT. Translating it yields CASSQEPGGSSPLHF. This chain connects TRBV14 to TRBJ1-6, with 8 bases that match TRBD1. This CDR3 spans 15 amino acids. CDR1 and CDR2 (germline): SGHDN, FVKESK. V lost 0 bases, J lost 9 bases, and 4 bases stayed unmatched.

In its sample, this clone was seen a few times. The chain recombines TRBV18 with TRBJ1-2; no reliable D call. Trimming stripped 4 bases from V and 6 bases from J, with 12 bases between. Germline loops: CDR1 KGHSH, CDR2 LQKENI. The CDR3 runs 13 residues. CDR3 bases: TGTGCCAGCTCACTATCGATCCAGGATGGCTACACCTTC. Translation: CASSLSIQDGYTF.

This chain uses TRBV4-3 with TRBJ1-1, with TRBD1 as a possible D gene (6 bases). V was shortened by 2 bases and J by 5 bases, with 21 bases between the two germline ends. CDR1 is LGHNA, CDR2 YSLEER, per germline. The CDR3 extends over 17 amino acids. CDR3 coding DNA: TGCGCCAGCAGCCAATCTCCCCCCGGACAGCGAAGGACTGAAGCTTTCTTT. Translating it yields CASSQSPPGQRRTEAFF.

V and J are TRBV6-5 and TRBJ1-6, with TRBD1 as a possible D gene (5 bases). The germline V gene encodes CDR1 MNHEY and CDR2 SVGAGI. This CDR3 has 15 amino acids. Trimming left V 6 bases short and J 9 bases short, with 18 bases between. CDR3 bases: TGTGCCAGCAGCATACAGGTGGAAGAGAGTTCACCCCTCCACTTT. Its translation is CASSIQVEESSPLHF.

This chain joins TRBV6-5 and TRBJ1-4; D ambiguous. The CDR3 contains 15 residues. CDR1 is MNHEY and CDR2 is SVGAGI in the germline V gene. V lost 1 base and J 7 bases, leaving 13 bases between the germline ends. CDR3 region: CASSYFADWPEKLFF. The CDR3 DNA reads as TGTGCCAGCAGTTACTTCGCCGACTGGCCTGAAAAACTGTTTTTT.

The J gene is TRBJ1-1, the V gene TRBV10-3; 9 nucleotides agree with TRBD1. Germline V gene sequence: CDR1 ENHRY, CDR2 SYGVKD. CDR3 size: 15 residues. J was trimmed by 5 bases and V by 7 bases; bases with no gene match: 11. This CDR3 reads CAIKGTGRGNTEAFF. As DNA, the CDR3 is TGTGCCATCAAAGGGACAGGGAGGGGTAATACTGAAGCTTTCTTT.

The V call is TRBV7-6, the J call TRBJ1-4; D is possibly TRBD1 (5 bases). Germline CDR1 and CDR2: SGHVS and FNYEAQ. Trimming removed 7 bases from V and 14 bases from J, with 20 bases in between. This CDR3 contains 13 residues. In nucleotides, the CDR3 is TGTGCCAGCAACAGAGGTGTAGGGGAAGCTCTGTTTTTT. Translation: CASNRGVGEALFF.